This T cell receptor beta chain appears in the sequencing data of a study of T cell repertoires in cytomegalovirus infection (dated by TCRdb to about 2019). In the study overall: Alongside well-studied HLA-B-restricted epitopes, the peptide stimulations were aimed at recently identified HLA-C-restricted CMV epitopes, whose presentation resists viral immunomodulation. Because public TCR beta signatures pointed to carriage of CMV infection together with the matching HLA type, the HLA type of each donor mattered for the analysis. Results the study describes overall, beyond this receptor: The ex vivo response was dominated by HLA-C-restricted CMV-specific TCR beta clonotypes, which also provided the single most frequent clonotype in two of eight donors. Cumulative frequency of public TCR beta family members discriminated carriers of CMV infection plus the relevant HLA type in this cohort and an independent 352-donor cohort.

TCRdb lists the instrument as Illumina HiSeq 1500. TCRdb reprocessed the public reads (quality trimming at Q25 with fastp, clone calling with MiXCR) and kept in-frame beta chains. One record per CDR3 amino acid sequence lists the most common genes and DNA. For this sample the table gives fewer than 850,000 distinct CDR3 sequences, of which 25% to 30% were detected only once. Clones ranked in the top ten supply about an eighth of the sample. Taken with the paper, the label for treatment or condition translates to: in vitro stimulation with specific CMV peptide epitopes to enrich CMV-specific T cells. About this clonotype itself: What antigen it recognizes has not been identified. Per-base qualities were not stored, and no clone one base away is much larger.

CDR1 and CDR2 (SNHLY, FYNNEI) derive from the germline V gene. The CDR3 starts with the cysteine, ends with the phenylalanine, and has 19 residues. Only the CDR3 DNA stays, 57 bases, in frame from base 1. Trimming takes 3 bases off V and 7 bases off J; junction bases not matched to a gene: 18. The rearranged chain carries TRBV2 and TRBJ2-1; 10 middle bases align to TRBD2. The TCR was taken from a human donor in good health (CMV status not recorded). Some clones in this sample may be carry-over from other donors' samples. The specimen was cultured CD8+ T cells from PBMCs, collected from culture after CMV antigen stimulation. The CDR3 loop reads CASSDLKGASGGAQNEQFF. The base sequence is TGTGCCAGCAGTGACCTAAAGGGTGCCAGCGGGGGGGCGCAAAATGAGCAGTTCTTC. Here the CDR3 is joined to the reference TRBV2 and TRBJ2-1 genes, and the full variable domain is: EPEVTQTPSHQVTQMGQEVILRCVPISNHLYFYWYRQILGQKVEFLVSFYNNEISEKSEIFDDQFSVERPDGSNFTLKIRSTKLEDSAMYFCASSDLKGASGGAQNEQFFGPGTRLTVL.